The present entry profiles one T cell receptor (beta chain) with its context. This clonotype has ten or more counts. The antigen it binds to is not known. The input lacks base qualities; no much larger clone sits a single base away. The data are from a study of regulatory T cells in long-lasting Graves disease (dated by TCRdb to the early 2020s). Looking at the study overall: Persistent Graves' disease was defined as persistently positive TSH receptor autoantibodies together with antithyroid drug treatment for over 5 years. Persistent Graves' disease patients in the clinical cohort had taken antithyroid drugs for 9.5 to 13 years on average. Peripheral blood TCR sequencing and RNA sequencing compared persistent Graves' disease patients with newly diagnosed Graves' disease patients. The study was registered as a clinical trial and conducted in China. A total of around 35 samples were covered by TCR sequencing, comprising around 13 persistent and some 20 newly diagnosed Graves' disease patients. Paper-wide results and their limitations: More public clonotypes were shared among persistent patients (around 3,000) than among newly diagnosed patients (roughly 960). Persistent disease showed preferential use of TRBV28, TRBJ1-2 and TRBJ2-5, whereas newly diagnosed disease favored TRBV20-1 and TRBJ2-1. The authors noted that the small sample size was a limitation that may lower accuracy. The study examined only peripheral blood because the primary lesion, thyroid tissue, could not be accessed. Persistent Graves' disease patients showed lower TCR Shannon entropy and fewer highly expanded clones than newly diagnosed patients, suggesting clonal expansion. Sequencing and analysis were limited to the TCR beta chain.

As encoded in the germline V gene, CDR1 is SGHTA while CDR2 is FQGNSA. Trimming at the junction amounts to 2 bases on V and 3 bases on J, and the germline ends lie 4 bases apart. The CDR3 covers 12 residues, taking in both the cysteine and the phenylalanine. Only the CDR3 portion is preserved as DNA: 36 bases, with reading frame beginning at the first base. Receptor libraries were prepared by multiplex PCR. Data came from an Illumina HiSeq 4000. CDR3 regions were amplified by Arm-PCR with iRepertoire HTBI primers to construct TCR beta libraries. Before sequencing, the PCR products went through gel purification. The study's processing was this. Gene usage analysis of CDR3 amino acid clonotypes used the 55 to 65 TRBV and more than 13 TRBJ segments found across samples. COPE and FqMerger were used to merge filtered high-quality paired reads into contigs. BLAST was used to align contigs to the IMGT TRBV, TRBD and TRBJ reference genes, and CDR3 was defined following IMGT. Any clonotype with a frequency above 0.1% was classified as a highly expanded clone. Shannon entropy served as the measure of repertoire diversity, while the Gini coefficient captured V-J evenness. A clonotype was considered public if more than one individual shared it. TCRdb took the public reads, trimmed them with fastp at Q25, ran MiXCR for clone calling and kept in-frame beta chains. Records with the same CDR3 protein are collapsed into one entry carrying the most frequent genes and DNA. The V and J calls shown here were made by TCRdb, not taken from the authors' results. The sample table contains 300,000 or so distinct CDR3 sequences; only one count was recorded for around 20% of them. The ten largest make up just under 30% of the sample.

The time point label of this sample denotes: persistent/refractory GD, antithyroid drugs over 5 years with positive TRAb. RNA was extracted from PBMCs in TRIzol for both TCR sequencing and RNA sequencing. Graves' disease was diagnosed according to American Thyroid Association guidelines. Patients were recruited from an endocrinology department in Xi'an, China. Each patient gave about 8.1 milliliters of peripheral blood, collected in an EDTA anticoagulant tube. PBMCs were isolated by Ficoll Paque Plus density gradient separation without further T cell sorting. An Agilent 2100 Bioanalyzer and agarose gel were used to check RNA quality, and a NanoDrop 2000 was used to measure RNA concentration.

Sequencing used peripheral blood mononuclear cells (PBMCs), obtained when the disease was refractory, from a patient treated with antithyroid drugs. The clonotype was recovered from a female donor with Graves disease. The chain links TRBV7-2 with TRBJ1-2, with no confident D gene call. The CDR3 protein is CASSLNDYGYTF. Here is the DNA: TGTGCCAGCAGCTTAAATGACTATGGCTACACCTTC.